This TCR beta chain was documented in a study of OX40 agonist ivuxolimab in advanced cancers. Germline V gene sequence: CDR1 ENHRY, CDR2 SYGVKD. The junction had 9 bases not matched to a gene; V was cut back by 5 bases and J by 1 base. The CDR3 extends over 17 amino acids. Study-wide points: Relative to CD4+ cells, CD8+ T cells on average had more expanded clones.

Collection of blood occurred at baseline, at cycle 4 day 1, and at cycle 7 day 1. About this clone: Its antigen remains unidentified.

The assay was immunoSEQ multiplex PCR, and TCRdb's table has in-frame clones only and misses some. Here the sample spans 75,000 to 100,000 clones, roughly 90% being singletons. The J gene is TRBJ2-3, the V gene TRBV10-3; 10 bases are a match to TRBD2. This receptor was obtained from an adult with an advanced solid tumor such as melanoma, head and neck, liver or kidney cancer. Sequences were derived from CD4+ or CD8+ T cells sorted from blood, sampled in a trial of the OX40 agonist ivuxolimab. The CDR3 DNA reads TGTGCCATCAGTCAGGGGGCTAGCGGGAGTGGCACAGATACGCAGTATTTT. Amino acid sequence: CAISQGASGSGTDTQYF.